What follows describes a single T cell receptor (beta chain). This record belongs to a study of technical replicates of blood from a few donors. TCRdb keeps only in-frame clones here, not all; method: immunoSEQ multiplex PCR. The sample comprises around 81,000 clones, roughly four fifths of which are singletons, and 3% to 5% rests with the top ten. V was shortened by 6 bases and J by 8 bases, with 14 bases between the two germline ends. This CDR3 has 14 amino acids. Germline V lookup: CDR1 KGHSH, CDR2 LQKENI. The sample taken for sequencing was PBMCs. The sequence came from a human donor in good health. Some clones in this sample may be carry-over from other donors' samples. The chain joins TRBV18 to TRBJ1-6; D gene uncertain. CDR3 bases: TGTGCCAGCTCGGGCATCAACAAAGATTCACCCCTCCACTTT. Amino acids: CASSGINKDSPLHF. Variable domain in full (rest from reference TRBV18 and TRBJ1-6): NAGVMQNPRHLVRRRGQEARLRCSPMKGHSHVYWYRQLPEEGLKFMVYLQKENIIDESGMPKERFSAEFPKEGPSILRIQQVVRGDSAAYFCASSGINKDSPLHFGNGTRLTVT.